Here is one T cell receptor (beta chain) with its context. The source of the sample is a study of technical replicates of blood from a handful of donors. Deletions cut 4 bases from V and 7 bases from J, with 11 bases between. Germline V gives CDR1 MGHDK, CDR2 SYGVNS. The CDR3 contains 13 residues. Generated by immunoSEQ multiplex PCR, the TCRdb table keeps only in-frame clones and is missing some. The sample carries roughly 80,000 clones, about 92% recorded once. The TCR originated in a human donor in good health. The rearrangement joins TRBV25-1 to TRBJ1-3; D is unclear. Sequencing used T cells isolated from PBMCs. This chain's CDR3 is CASSGYPRNTIYF. For the CDR3, the DNA is TGTGCCAGCAGTGGATACCCACGGAACACCATATATTTT.